This TCR beta chain was identified during a study of cytomegalovirus exposure and HLA in healthy donors. A note on this clone: What it binds is not known.

The primer mix had 60 Vbeta and 13 Jbeta primers. Authors' analysis steps: A later analysis counted about 80 million unique TCR beta chains, around 10 million shared. Libraries were prepared by immunoSEQ multiplex PCR; TCRdb keeps only in-frame clonotypes and omits some of them. That table gives V, J and clone size, and the DNA gave D and trimming. Among 130,000 or so clones listed, roughly 79% were seen once. Germline CDR1 SNHLY, CDR2 FYNNEI. CDR3 length: 15 amino acids. V lost 7 bases and J lost 0, with 15 bases in between. Study-wide results and caveats: Earlier analysis found most TCR beta V segments productive about 87% or about 30% of the time. Later analysis demonstrated an association between a missense DCLRE1C variant and TCR beta V- and J-gene trimming.

The TCR comes from a woman aged 40 to 55 in good health and CMV-seronegative. The gene calls are TRBV2 and TRBJ1-1; D gene unclear. Sequencing used PBMCs. For the CDR3, the DNA is TGTGCCAGCATTTACCAGGCAACCATGAACACTGAAGCTTTCTTT. This encodes CASIYQATMNTEAFF.